This T cell receptor (beta chain) appears in the sequencing data of a study of blood T cell repertoires in COVID-19. Study-level information: COVID-19 samples collected from the United States, Italy and Spain covered acute and convalescent phases. T cells, B-cell-depleted T cells, or PBMCs provided the cDNA or gDNA that served as material.

TCRdb's copy holds only in-frame clones and misses some; the assay was immunoSEQ multiplex PCR. Here the sample spans 290,000 or so clones, 85% to 90% being singletons. CDR3 length: 14 amino acids. Looked up from germline, CDR1 is SGHRS and CDR2 is YFSETQ. V lost 8 bases and J lost 2, with 17 bases in between. Sequencing used peripheral blood. V and J are TRBV5-1 and TRBJ2-7; D ambiguous. This clonotype was obtained from a man aged 70 or older with acute or convalescent COVID-19. The CDR3 nucleotides read TGCGCCAGTCGTAAATTTATTAGCACCTACGAGCAGTACTTC. Translation gives CASRKFISTYEQYF. The whole variable domain, remainder taken from reference TRBV5-1 and TRBJ2-7, is KAGVTQTPRYLIKTRGQQVTLSCSPISGHRSVSWYQQTPGQGLQFLFEYFSETQRNKGNFPGRFSGRQFSNSRSEMNVSTLELGDSALYLCASRKFISTYEQYFGPGTRLTVT.